The 32 T cell receptor beta chains listed next were all sequenced from one sample in a study of identical twins. TCRdb reprocessed the 5' RACE reads with MiXCR, giving one entry per CDR3 protein. The data show just over 450,000 distinct CDR3 sequences, with 14% seen just once and around 0.52% held by the top ten. The sample was also linked to a second study, of yellow fever vaccine responses in identical twins.

Sequences were obtained from CD4+ T cells sorted from blood. Receptors were obtained from a woman aged 18-30 years in good health.

This clonotype was observed at least ten times. V and J are TRBV10-3 and TRBJ2-1, with TRBD2 identical over 15 bases. J was trimmed by 10 bases and V by 3 bases; bases with no gene match: 4. Looked up from germline, CDR1 is ENHRY and CDR2 is SYGVKD. CDR3 length equals 15 residues. The CDR3 region has the DNA TGTGCCATCAGTGACATGGGGACTAGCGGGGGGGAGCAGTTCTTC. Amino acid sequence: CAISDMGTSGGEQFF.

This clonotype has only a few counts. This chain links TRBV5-6 with TRBJ2-5, with 9 bases fitting TRBD1. The CDR3 spans 18 residues. V shed 4 bases and J 5 bases; nucleotides not matched to a gene: 18. The germline V gene encodes CDR1 SGHDT and CDR2 YYEEEE. The CDR3 here is CASSQGTGFSQYRETQYF. CDR3 bases: TGTGCCAGCAGCCAGGGGACAGGGTTTAGCCAATATCGGGAGACCCAGTACTTC.

The chain links TRBV5-1 to TRBJ2-1; 7 bases are shared with TRBD1. CDR1 and CDR2 (germline): SGHRS, YFSETQ. There are 12 residues in the CDR3. V shed 3 bases, J shed 12 bases, and the junction held 6 bases outside the gene matches. This CDR3 is CASSWDSARQFF. The CDR3 nucleotides are TGCGCCAGCAGCTGGGACAGCGCAAGGCAGTTCTTC. The full variable domain, completed using reference TRBV5-1 and TRBJ2-1, is KAGVTQTPRYLIKTRGQQVTLSCSPISGHRSVSWYQQTPGQGLQFLFEYFSETQRNKGNFPGRFSGRQFSNSRSEMNVSTLELGDSALYLCASSWDSARQFFGPGTRLTVL.

This clonotype was seen more than once but under ten times. The V and J genes are TRBV14 and TRBJ2-3, with TRBD1 matching 9 bases. The germline V gene encodes CDR1 SGHDN and CDR2 FVKESK. The junction had 7 bases not matched to a gene; V was cut back by 3 bases and J by 3 bases. The CDR3 totals 16 residues. Here the CDR3 DNA reads TGTGCCAGCAGCCAGGTACAGGGGGCGATAACAGATACGCAGTATTTT. It yields the protein CASSQVQGAITDTQYF.

The CDR3 region has the DNA TGTGCCAGCAGTTTAATGGGTCCCGGGGAGCTGTTTTTT. Amino acid sequence: CASSLMGPGELFF. The chain links TRBV12-3 or TRBV12-4 to TRBJ2-2; unclear D gene. Trimming left V 2 bases short and J 6 bases short, with 7 bases between. The CDR3 spans 13 residues.

This clonotype was seen only a few times. This chain joins TRBV7-2 and TRBJ1-1; TRBD1 might be the D (5 bases). From germline, CDR1 is SGHTA and CDR2 FQGNSA. There are 14 residues in the CDR3. V lost 10 bases to trimming and J lost 0 bases, with 15 bases between them. The CDR3 spells CATKPGGLNTEAFF. CDR3 DNA sequence: TGTGCCACAAAGCCCGGGGGACTGAACACTGAAGCTTTCTTT.

The chain recombines TRBV28 with TRBJ2-1, with D unresolved. Germline CDR1 is MDHEN and CDR2 is SYDVKM. Trimming shortened V by 7 bases and J by 3 bases, and 13 bases separated the two germline ends. CDR3 length: 14 residues. The CDR3 DNA follows: TGTGCCAGCACGAACAGTCCATACTACAATGAGCAGTTCTTC. Translation: CASTNSPYYNEQFF. The entire variable domain, with the rest obtained from reference TRBV28 and TRBJ2-1, is as follows: DVKVTQSSRYLVKRTGEKVFLECVQDMDHENMFWYRQDPGLGLRLIYFSYDVKMKEKGDIPEGYSVSREKKERFSLILESASTNQTSMYLCASTNSPYYNEQFFGPGTRLTVL.

This clonotype was found a few times. The V gene is TRBV6-1, the J gene TRBJ2-3; TRBD1 agrees at 8 bases. Trimming removed 7 bases from V and 0 bases from J; junction bases left unmatched: 6. In germline, CDR1 is MNHNS, CDR2 SASEGT. This CDR3 region has 15 residues. The DNA of the CDR3 is TGTGCCAGCACCGAACGGGACAGGAGCACAGATACGCAGTATTTT. Translation: CASTERDRSTDTQYF.

There are a few counts of this clonotype. This chain uses TRBV5-1 with TRBJ1-2; 10 positions match TRBD1. Looked up from germline, CDR1 is SGHRS and CDR2 is YFSETQ. After removal of 5 bases from V and 6 bases from J, the junction contained 4 bases not matched to a gene. The CDR3 covers 13 residues. In DNA form, the CDR3 reads TGCGCCAGCAGGGGAGGGACAGGGGATGGCTACACCTTC. Protein sequence: CASRGGTGDGYTF.

V is TRBV4-2 and J is TRBJ2-3; weak D call: TRBD2 (5 bases). The V and J ends lost 2 bases and 9 bases respectively, with 15 bases between them. Germline loops: CDR1 LGHNA, CDR2 YNFKEQ. The CDR3 loop spans 14 amino acids. The CDR3 protein is CASSQSRGPRTQYF. As DNA, the CDR3 is TGTGCCAGCAGCCAATCCCGGGGTCCTCGGACGCAGTATTTT.

This clonotype was seen a handful of times. This chain uses TRBV20-1 with TRBJ2-7; 8 positions match TRBD2. Germline V gene sequence: CDR1 DFQATT, CDR2 SNEGSKA (reference sequence). J was trimmed by 5 bases and V by 4 bases; bases with no gene match: 10. CDR3 size: 14 residues. The DNA for the CDR3 is TGCAGTGCTAATTGGGGTAGCGGGACGAACGAGCAGTACTTC. The encoded protein is CSANWGSGTNEQYF.

The rearrangement links TRBV27 to TRBJ1-1, with a weak D call TRBD1 (5 bases). This CDR3 spans 14 amino acids. The germline V and J ends were trimmed by 7 bases and 5 bases, with 17 bases remaining between them. Germline V gene lookup returns CDR1 MNHEY and CDR2 SMNVEV (reference sequence). In DNA form, the CDR3 reads TGTGCCAGCACCCCCAGCGGGGGAGGAACTGAAGCTTTCTTT. Protein: CASTPSGGGTEAFF.

The CDR3 protein is CASRPGTSGNTGELFF. The DNA for the CDR3 is TGCGCCAGCAGACCAGGGACTAGCGGGAACACCGGGGAGCTGTTTTTT. The V gene is TRBV4-1, the J gene TRBJ2-2; TRBD2 matches 11 bases. Germline V lookup: CDR1 MGHRA, CDR2 YSYEKL. CDR3 length: 16 residues. Unmatched junction bases numbered 4, after V lost 6 bases and J lost 1 base.

This chain links TRBV25-1 with TRBJ2-7; no reliable D call. In germline, CDR1 is MGHDK, CDR2 SYGVNS. The CDR3 covers 15 residues. V was clipped by 3 bases and J by 3 bases, with 15 bases between them. The CDR3 DNA sequence: TGTGCCAGCAGTGATAGTATAGGGATTGGCTACGAGCAGTACTTC. This gives the protein CASSDSIGIGYEQYF.

This clonotype has just a few counts. V and J are TRBV10-3 and TRBJ2-3; the D is unclear. V dropped 2 bases and J dropped 2 bases, with 11 bases sitting between them. The germline V gene encodes CDR1 ENHRY and CDR2 SYGVKD. The CDR3 runs to 15 residues. DNA of the CDR3: TGTGCCATCAGTGAGCCTAGGGTTTCCACAGATACGCAGTATTTT. This translates into CAISEPRVSTDTQYF.

The J gene is TRBJ2-3, the V gene TRBV29-1; perhaps D is TRBD1 or TRBD2 (5 bases each). V was pared by 2 bases and J by 2 bases, with 11 bases between. This CDR3 region has 14 residues. Germline V gene lookup returns CDR1 SQVTM and CDR2 ANQGSEA. CDR3 bases: TGCAGCGTTGAATCGTGGGGGACCACAGATACGCAGTATTTT. Translated, it gives CSVESWGTTDTQYF.

V gene TRBV7-9 combines with J gene TRBJ2-3; 9 bases line up with TRBD1. The germline V gene has CDR1 SEHNR and CDR2 FQNEAQ (reference sequence). The CDR3 contains 15 residues. Losses at the gene ends were 0 bases for V and 4 bases for J; bases not matched to a gene: 2. CDR3 in amino acids: CASSLATGGADTQYF. Here the CDR3 DNA reads TGTGCCAGCAGCTTAGCGACAGGGGGGGCAGATACGCAGTATTTT.

The chain has TRBV5-1 and TRBJ2-5; 16 bases agree with TRBD2. Trimming took 4 bases from V and 3 from J; bases not matched to a gene: 0. The CDR3 consists of 15 residues. Germline V gene data show CDR1 as SGHRS and CDR2 as YFSETQ. The CDR3 spells CASSGTSGREETQYF. CDR3 nucleotide sequence: TGCGCCAGCAGCGGGACTAGCGGGAGGGAAGAGACCCAGTACTTC.

This clonotype was found a few times. The CDR3 DNA is TGCAGCGTCGGGGGGACTAGCGGCGGGAGCCCAGGAGAGACCCAGTACTTC. Its translation: CSVGGTSGGSPGETQYF. The chain uses TRBV29-1 and TRBJ2-5; 11 bases map to TRBD2. The germline gives CDR1 SQVTM, CDR2 ANQGSEA. There are 17 residues in the CDR3. Trimming cost V 6 bases and J 4 bases; bases outside gene matches: 16. Full variable domain (outside the CDR3, taken from reference TRBV29-1 and TRBJ2-5): SAVISQKPSRDICQRGTSLTIQCQVDSQVTMMFWYRQQPGQSLTLIATANQGSEATYESGFVIDKFPISRPNLTFSTLTVSNMSPEDSSIYLCSVGGTSGGSPGETQYFGPGTRLLVL.

This chain connects TRBV5-6 to TRBJ2-7; D possibly matches TRBD1 or TRBD2 (5 bases each). The V gene's germline CDR1 is SGHDT and CDR2 YYEEEE. CDR3 size: 13 residues. Trimming pared 4 bases from V and 2 bases from J, leaving 10 bases between. The CDR3 DNA is TGTGCCAGCAGCGCCGTGGGGGCCTACGAGCAGTACTTC. Its translation is CASSAVGAYEQYF.

The count of this clonotype is one. The CDR3 region is CASSALRGGTQYF. DNA for the CDR3: TGTGCCAGCAGCGCCCTTAGGGGGGGTACGCAGTATTTT. V is TRBV7-3 and J is TRBJ2-3, with a tentative D call TRBD2 (7 bases). The CDR3 is made up of 13 amino acids. The germline V gene has CDR1 SGHTA and CDR2 FQGTGA. The ends were cut back, 5 bases at V and 8 bases at J, with 14 bases in the middle.

V usage is TRBV5-6 and J usage is TRBJ2-1; TRBD2 matches at 9 bases. V lost 1 base to trimming and J lost 2 bases; unmatched junction nucleotides: 4. CDR3 size: 16 residues. Germline V gene data show CDR1 as SGHDT and CDR2 as YYEEEE. CDR3 in DNA: TGTGCCAGCAGCTTGCGGTCTAGCGGGGCCTACAATGAGCAGTTCTTC. It codes for CASSLRSSGAYNEQFF. Based on the CDR3 plus reference TRBV5-6 and TRBJ2-1, the full variable domain is DAGVTQSPTHLIKTRGQQVTLRCSPKSGHDTVSWYQQALGQGPQFIFQYYEEEERQRGNFPDRFSGHQFPNYSSELNVNALLLGDSALYLCASSLRSSGAYNEQFFGPGTRLTVL.

The rearrangement joins TRBV29-1 to TRBJ2-3; no reliable D call. CDR3 length: 16 residues. CDR1 and CDR2 from the germline V gene are SQVTM and ANQGSEA. Deletions cut 0 bases from V and 6 bases from J, with 19 bases between. CDR3 region: CSVEDGSQQPRDTQYF. The CDR3 bases are TGCAGCGTTGAAGATGGCTCCCAGCAACCCCGCGATACGCAGTATTTT.

There are a few counts of this clonotype. The chain joins TRBV10-3 to TRBJ2-3; perhaps TRBD1 as D (6 bases). This CDR3 contains 14 residues. V lost 9 bases, J lost 4 bases, and 17 bases lay in between. CDR1 and CDR2 (germline): ENHRY, SYGVKD. CDR3 amino acids: CAIRPDSKADTQYF. CDR3 coding DNA: TGTGCCATTCGACCGGACAGCAAGGCAGATACGCAGTATTTT.

This chain uses TRBV4-2 with TRBJ1-2; unclear D gene. With 2 bases removed from V and 4 bases from J, the gap between germline ends came to 17 bases. Germline CDR1 and CDR2: LGHNA and YNFKEQ. This CDR3 contains 16 residues. CDR3 sequence (DNA): TGTGCCAGCAGCCAAACATCCCTGAGGGATGGCTATGGCTACACCTTC. Translating it yields CASSQTSLRDGYGYTF.

This clonotype was detected a few times. This chain connects TRBV20-1 to TRBJ1-1; no firm D call. Trimming cost V 2 bases and J 0 bases, with 7 bases left between them. Looked up from germline, CDR1 is DFQATT and CDR2 is SNEGSKA (reference sequence). There are 13 residues in the CDR3. In DNA form, the CDR3 reads TGCAGTGCTAGACTGAACTTGAACACTGAAGCTTTCTTT. Translation gives CSARLNLNTEAFF.

The genes are TRBV6-2 or TRBV6-3 and TRBJ2-7, with D maybe TRBD2 (5 bases). CDR1 is MNHEY, CDR2 SVGEGT, per germline. This CDR3 region has 13 residues. Trimming left V 9 bases short and J 3 bases short, with 15 bases between. The CDR3 region has the DNA TGTGCCAGAGACCAGGACTGCTACTACGAGCAGTACTTC. This gives the protein CARDQDCYYEQYF.

CDR3 DNA: TGTGCCAGCAGCTTGGCCCTCAGCTCCTCCTACAATGAGCAGTTCTTC. Its protein product is CASSLALSSSYNEQFF. The rearrangement links TRBV7-2 to TRBJ2-1; D remains unclear. Germline V gene lookup returns CDR1 SGHTA and CDR2 FQGNSA. V lost 3 bases and J 0 bases, leaving 12 bases between the germline ends. The CDR3 has 16 amino acids.

This rearrangement joins TRBV12-3 or TRBV12-4 to TRBJ2-1; 7 bases map to TRBD2. Trimming at V came to 3 bases and at J to 5 bases, leaving 13 bases not matched to a gene. CDR3 size: 17 residues. This CDR3 reads CASSLAVGAGLNNEQFF. The CDR3 coding sequence is TGTGCCAGCAGTTTGGCAGTGGGAGCGGGATTGAACAATGAGCAGTTCTTC.

The gene calls are TRBV6-1 and TRBJ2-7; D uncertain. The CDR3 spans 14 residues. Trimming stripped 6 bases from V and 0 bases from J, with 12 bases between. Germline loops: CDR1 MNHNS, CDR2 SASEGT. CDR3 nucleotides: TGTGCCAGCAGGACATACGAGAGCTCCTACGAGCAGTACTTC. This codes for CASRTYESSYEQYF.

The rearrangement joins TRBV11-3 to TRBJ2-2; D is unclear. Per the germline V gene, CDR1 is SGHNT and CDR2 is YENEEA. The CDR3 consists of 16 residues. V dropped 9 bases and J dropped 5 bases, with 22 bases sitting between them. The CDR3: CASSPGVLRQTGELFF. CDR3 DNA sequence: TGTGCCAGTTCACCGGGTGTGTTGCGCCAAACCGGGGAGCTGTTTTTT.

This chain connects TRBV11-2 to TRBJ2-3, with a possible D match to TRBD2 (7 bases). The length of the CDR3 is 15 residues. Per germline, CDR1 SGHAT and CDR2 FQNNGV. The V gene lost 1 base and the J gene lost 2 bases, with 10 bases spanning the gap. CDR3 residues: CASSLGGGPTDTQYF. The CDR3 DNA reads TGTGCCAGCAGCTTAGGGGGGGGGCCCACAGATACGCAGTATTTT.